This T cell receptor (beta chain) was profiled in a study of blood T cell repertoires in COVID-19. Study in general: COVID-19 samples, acute and convalescent, were from the United States, Italy and Spain. T cells, B-cell-depleted T cells, or PBMCs supplied cDNA or gDNA.

V shed 3 bases and J 0 bases; nucleotides not matched to a gene: 5. Looked up from germline, CDR1 is MNHNS and CDR2 is SASEGT. This CDR3 has 16 amino acids. Authors' data handling: Researchers report that nucleated cell counts were estimated from reference gene primer amplification. Repertoires were generated with immunoSEQ multiplex PCR, while TCRdb's copy carries only in-frame clones and drops some. V, J and clone size derive from that table, while D and trimming were established from the DNA sequence. The repertoire holds roughly 150,000 clones, with around 83% as singletons. The sample comprised peripheral blood. The rearrangement uses TRBV6-1 and TRBJ1-3; 7 bases are a match to TRBD1. The TCR originated in a man between 65 and 85 years old who had recovered from COVID-19. The CDR3 loop reads CASSDNRGVSGNTIYF. In DNA, the CDR3 is TGTGCCAGCAGTGACAACAGGGGAGTCTCTGGAAACACCATATATTTT.